What follows are 13 T cell receptor beta chains derived from one specimen sequenced in a study of T-cell reconstitution after alpha-beta-depleted transplantation in children. Unique molecular identifiers tagged the TCRbeta library. TCRdb reprocessed the PCR reads with MiXCR, giving one entry per CDR3 protein. The data contain approximately 400,000 distinct CDR3 sequences, under 20% of them singletons. The specimen was PBMCs, mostly from graft donor cells, collected 360 days after TCRalphabeta/CD19-depleted stem cell transplant. Receptors were obtained from a boy younger than two who had a stem cell transplant for Wiskott-Aldrich syndrome, so the T cells may come from the graft donor.

The V call is TRBV6-5, the J call TRBJ2-5; 8 bases agree with TRBD1. CDR1 is MNHEY and CDR2 is SVGAGI in the germline V gene. V dropped 4 bases and J dropped 1; count of bases not matched to a gene: 5. The CDR3 spans 15 residues. CDR3 sequence (DNA): TGTGCCAGCAGTTCCCCAGACAGGGGCCAAGAGACCCAGTACTTC. This gives the protein CASSSPDRGQETQYF.

The V call is TRBV3-1, the J call TRBJ2-1, with no clear D. The germline gives CDR1 LGHDT, CDR2 YNNKEL (reference sequence). The CDR3 totals 16 residues. The ends were cut back, 4 bases at V and 4 bases at J, with 17 bases in the middle. CDR3 residues: CASSPDTLMGYNEQFF. DNA of the CDR3: TGTGCCAGCAGCCCCGACACCTTAATGGGGTACAATGAGCAGTTCTTC.

This clonotype was seen a few times. V gene TRBV24-1 combines with J gene TRBJ2-4; no firm D call. Trimming took 4 bases from V and 0 from J, leaving 9 bases between them. Germline loops: CDR1 KGHDR, CDR2 SFDVKD. CDR3 length: 15 amino acids. Written as DNA, the CDR3 is TGTGCCACCAGTGACCCGACCGAAGCCAAAAACATTCAGTACTTC. Its protein product is CATSDPTEAKNIQYF.

In this sample, this clonotype turned up a few times. The chain couples TRBV28 to TRBJ2-2, with TRBD1 matching 7 bases. CDR3 size: 11 residues. Germline-derived CDR1 and CDR2 are MDHEN and SYDVKM. The trim removed 8 bases at V and 6 bases at J, leaving 0 bases unmatched. The CDR3 reads CASDRAGELFF. CDR3 DNA: TGTGCCAGCGACAGGGCCGGGGAGCTGTTTTTT.

This clonotype was seen a handful of times. The chain carries TRBV7-9 and TRBJ2-7, with TRBD2 matching 8 bases. CDR1 is SEHNR and CDR2 is FQNEAQ in the germline V gene (reference sequence). V was clipped by 1 base and J by 1 base; unmatched bases: 6. The CDR3 is 16 residues long. The CDR3 coding sequence is TGTGCCAGCAGCTTAGTGGCGGGAGGTCAATCCTACGAGCAGTACTTC. It is translated as CASSLVAGGQSYEQYF.

This clonotype appeared many times. The J gene is TRBJ2-7, the V gene TRBV2; maybe TRBD1 (6 bases). Trimming cost V 3 bases and J 2 bases, with 8 bases left between them. The CDR3 loop spans 13 amino acids. From germline, CDR1 is SNHLY and CDR2 FYNNEI. The chain's CDR3 is CASSDEGAYEQYF. DNA of the CDR3: TGTGCCAGCAGTGATGAGGGGGCCTACGAGCAGTACTTC.

This rearrangement joins TRBV12-3 or TRBV12-4 to TRBJ2-1; TRBD2 might be the D (6 bases). The CDR3 totals 11 residues. Trimming took 3 bases from V and 15 from J, leaving 12 bases between them. The chain's CDR3 is CASSFAGNPFF. CDR3 DNA: TGTGCCAGCAGTTTTGCGGGGAATCCGTTCTTC.

CDR3 region: CSARLAGRGEQYF. The CDR3 DNA reads TGCAGTGCTAGGCTAGCGGGACGGGGCGAGCAGTACTTC. The J gene is TRBJ2-7, the V gene TRBV20-1, with 9 bases fitting TRBD2. The V gene's germline CDR1 is DFQATT and CDR2 SNEGSKA (reference sequence). The CDR3 has 13 residues. The V segment lost 3 bases and the J segment 6 bases; nucleotides outside the gene matches: 6.

The chain is built from TRBV7-9 and TRBJ1-6, with D maybe TRBD1 (5 bases). This CDR3 contains 14 residues. CDR1 and CDR2 (germline): SEHNR, FQNEAQ (reference sequence). The V and J ends lost 5 bases and 5 bases respectively, with 10 bases between them. CDR3: CASSRGLNNSPLHF. CDR3 bases: TGTGCCAGCAGCCGGGGCTTGAATAATTCACCCCTCCACTTT.

The chain's CDR3 is CASSYLRGGSYEQYF. The CDR3, as DNA: TGTGCCAGCAGTTACTTACGCGGGGGCTCCTACGAGCAGTACTTC. The V and J genes are TRBV6-5 and TRBJ2-7; 7 bases line up with TRBD2. V lost 1 base to trimming and J lost 0 bases; unmatched junction nucleotides: 3. CDR3 length: 15 residues. Looked up from germline, CDR1 is MNHEY and CDR2 is SVGAGI.

The chain uses TRBV30 and TRBJ2-1; D is perhaps TRBD1 (6 bases). The CDR3 sequence is 12 residues long. The germline V gene encodes CDR1 GTSNPN and CDR2 SVGIG (reference sequence). V shed 4 bases and J shed 9 bases, with 13 bases lying between them. DNA for the CDR3: TGTGCCTGGAACAGGGATTTTACTGAGCAGTTCTTC. This codes for CAWNRDFTEQFF.

This clonotype was observed a handful of times. The chain joins TRBV4-1 to TRBJ1-5, with 8 bases fitting TRBD1. The germline V gene has CDR1 MGHRA and CDR2 YSYEKL. The CDR3 consists of 17 residues. Trimming cost V 6 bases and J 8 bases; bases outside gene matches: 18. CDR3 residues: CASSRRIGQGALEPQHF. The CDR3 DNA reads as TGCGCCAGCAGTCGAAGGATAGGGCAGGGGGCATTGGAGCCCCAGCATTTT.

This sequence joins TRBV25-1 and TRBJ2-7; possibly TRBD2 for D (7 bases). CDR1 and CDR2 (germline): MGHDK, SYGVNS. Trimming cost V 1 base and J 7 bases, with 14 bases left between them. The CDR3 consists of 14 residues. The CDR3: CASSELWEGVEQYF. For the CDR3, the DNA is TGTGCCAGCAGTGAATTATGGGAGGGGGTGGAGCAGTACTTC.